These 16 T cell receptor beta chains were sequenced from one sample in a study of T cells in Graves' hyperthyroidism and ophthalmopathy. Using RNA transcripts as the source, TCR beta CDR3 regions were amplified. RT-PCR in the first round (using the HTBI primer set) targeted the TCR CDR3. In TCRdb, the multiplex PCR reads were re-called with MiXCR into one record per CDR3 protein. The sample holds 210,000 or so distinct CDR3 sequences, 15% to 20% seen once. Input material: blood. These receptors all come from a man between 50 and 59 years old with Graves' hyperthyroidism.

The CDR3: CASSPPSGMYEQFF. The CDR3 DNA follows: TGTGCCAGCAGCCCACCTAGCGGGATGTATGAGCAGTTCTTC. V gene TRBV7-9 combines with J gene TRBJ2-1; 9 bases agree with TRBD2. The V and J ends lost 5 bases and 8 bases, in that order; junction bases with no gene match: 7. CDR3 size: 14 residues. Germline V gene lookup returns CDR1 SEHNR and CDR2 FQNEAQ (reference sequence).

This clonotype has just a few counts. The chain is built from TRBV5-4 and TRBJ2-2; 9 nucleotides match TRBD1. V gave up 4 bases and J gave up 1 base; unmatched junction bases: 8. Per the germline V gene, CDR1 is SGHNT and CDR2 is YYREEE (reference sequence). The CDR3 has 17 amino acids. This CDR3 reads CASSEPPGQGNTGELFF. The DNA for the CDR3 is TGTGCCAGCAGCGAACCACCGGGACAGGGGAACACCGGGGAGCTGTTTTTT.

The chain links TRBV28 to TRBJ2-7, with D perhaps given as TRBD1 or TRBD2 (5 bases each). The CDR3 runs to 15 residues. V lost 3 bases and J 5 bases, leaving 17 bases between the germline ends. Germline-derived CDR1 and CDR2 are MDHEN and SYDVKM. CDR3 nucleotide sequence: TGTGCCAGCAGTTTCTCGGGACCCCCCGCCAACGAGCAGTACTTC. It is translated as CASSFSGPPANEQYF.

CDR3 DNA: TGCAGTGCCCAGAGGGGGGTTAGGCATTCACCCCTCCACTTT. As protein: CSAQRGVRHSPLHF. The chain is built from TRBV20-1 and TRBJ1-6; the D gene is possibly TRBD1 (6 bases). V lost 6 bases and J 8 bases, leaving 17 bases between the germline ends. From germline, CDR1 is DFQATT and CDR2 SNEGSKA (reference sequence). The CDR3 is made up of 14 amino acids.

The V call is TRBV11-3, the J call TRBJ2-7, with 12 bases matching TRBD2. The ends lost 4 bases at V and 4 bases at J; junction bases unmatched: 11. CDR3 length: 17 residues. CDR1 is SGHNT, CDR2 YENEEA, per germline. CDR3 in amino acids: CASSSVRLTSGSYEQYF. In DNA, the CDR3 is TGTGCCAGCAGCTCCGTTCGGTTGACTAGCGGGAGTTACGAGCAGTACTTC.

Ten or more counts support this clonotype. The gene calls are TRBV28 and TRBJ1-5; D unresolved. Trimming shortened V by 5 bases and J by 4 bases, and 6 bases separated the two germline ends. Germline CDR1 and CDR2: MDHEN and SYDVKM. The CDR3 contains 12 residues. The chain's CDR3 is CASSRRNQPQHF. As DNA, the CDR3 is TGTGCCAGCAGTCGCAGGAATCAGCCCCAGCATTTT.

This clonotype was recorded many times. The J gene is TRBJ2-3, the V gene TRBV7-3; no reliable D call. V lost 2 bases and J 6 bases, leaving 9 bases between the germline ends. The germline V gene has CDR1 SGHTA and CDR2 FQGTGA. This CDR3 has 13 amino acids. The CDR3 sequence: CASSLSTWDTQYF. The CDR3 coding sequence is TGTGCCAGCAGCTTATCGACGTGGGATACGCAGTATTTT. Supplemented by reference TRBV7-3 and TRBJ2-3, the full variable domain reads GAGVSQTPSNKVTEKGKYVELRCDPISGHTALYWYRQSLGQGPEFLIYFQGTGAADDSGLPNDRFFAVRPEGSVSTLKIQRTERGDSAVYLCASSLSTWDTQYFGPGTRLTVL.

The chain recombines TRBV6-2 or TRBV6-3 with TRBJ1-5; maybe TRBD1 (6 bases). The germline V gene has CDR1 MNHEY and CDR2 SVGEGT. The CDR3 has 15 residues. V was trimmed by 6 bases and J by 1 base, leaving 13 bases between them. This CDR3 is CASSTRTESNQPQHF. CDR3 nucleotides: TGTGCCAGCAGCACTCGGACAGAGAGCAATCAGCCCCAGCATTTT.

The genes are TRBV20-1 and TRBJ1-5; a weak D match, TRBD1 (6 bases). Deletions cut 0 bases from V and 2 bases from J, with 11 bases between. The CDR3 totals 15 residues. The germline V gene encodes CDR1 DFQATT and CDR2 SNEGSKA (reference sequence). This CDR3 reads CSARDGGAGNQPQHF. In nucleotides, the CDR3 is TGCAGTGCTAGAGATGGGGGGGCGGGCAATCAGCCCCAGCATTTT.

In this sample, this clonotype turned up many times. V usage is TRBV7-9 and J usage is TRBJ2-1; D remains unclear. CDR1 is SEHNR, CDR2 FQNEAQ, per germline (reference sequence). V was trimmed by 5 bases and J by 5 bases, leaving 7 bases between them. The CDR3 contains 12 residues. CDR3 loop: CASSGRNNEQFF. The CDR3, as DNA: TGTGCCAGCAGCGGGCGTAACAATGAGCAGTTCTTC.

J is TRBJ2-7 and V is TRBV7-9; D is undetermined. This CDR3 is built from 14 residues. The ends were cut back, 9 bases at V and 0 bases at J, with 15 bases in the middle. The germline gives CDR1 SEHNR, CDR2 FQNEAQ (reference sequence). This CDR3 is CASKRQASSYEQYF. Written as DNA, the CDR3 is TGTGCCAGTAAGCGTCAGGCAAGCTCCTACGAGCAGTACTTC. The variable domain in full, completed from reference TRBV7-9 and TRBJ2-7, reads DTGVSQNPRHKITKRGQNVTFRCDPISEHNRLYWYRQTLGQGPEFLTYFQNEAQLEKSRLLSDRFSAERPKGSFSTLEIQRTEQGDSAMYLCASKRQASSYEQYFGPGTRLTVT.

V and J are TRBV11-3 and TRBJ2-1; the D call may be TRBD1 or TRBD2 (6 bases each). The CDR3 totals 16 residues. Germline CDR1 is SGHNT and CDR2 is YENEEA. V lost 6 bases, J lost 0 bases, and 15 bases lay in between. The CDR3 region is CASSPTSRGSYNEQFF. CDR3 DNA sequence: TGTGCCAGCAGTCCAACTAGCAGGGGCTCCTACAATGAGCAGTTCTTC.

CDR3 region: CASSLVGTGGYEQYF. The CDR3 bases are TGTGCCAGCAGTTTGGTCGGGACAGGAGGATACGAGCAGTACTTC. The rearrangement uses TRBV28 and TRBJ2-7; 8 nucleotides match TRBD1. The CDR3 consists of 15 residues. After removal of 3 bases from V and 4 bases from J, the junction contained 8 bases not matched to a gene. Looked up from germline, CDR1 is MDHEN and CDR2 is SYDVKM.

This clonotype has just a few counts. The chain is built from TRBV6-1 and TRBJ2-7; the match to TRBD1 covers 11 bases. Unmatched junction bases numbered 5, after V lost 5 bases and J lost 5 bases. The V gene's germline CDR1 is MNHNS and CDR2 SASEGT. This CDR3 spans 14 amino acids. CDR3 protein: CASSFPGQGDEQYF. The CDR3 DNA sequence: TGTGCCAGCAGTTTCCCGGGACAGGGGGACGAGCAGTACTTC.

This clonotype showed up many times. The chain combines TRBV10-2 with TRBJ2-7, with D possibly being TRBD2 (5 bases). V was clipped by 0 bases and J by 2 bases, with 11 bases between them. Germline V gives CDR1 WSHSY, CDR2 SAAADI. The CDR3 consists of 15 residues. The CDR3 here is CASSESLDYPYEQYF. The CDR3 nucleotides are TGCGCCAGCAGTGAGTCGCTAGACTACCCCTACGAGCAGTACTTC.

J is TRBJ2-7 and V is TRBV15; D perhaps matches TRBD2 (6 bases). With 3 bases removed from V and 0 bases from J, the gap between germline ends came to 15 bases. The CDR3 is 16 amino acids. Germline assignment: CDR1 LNHNV and CDR2 YYDKDF (reference sequence). The CDR3 region has the DNA TGTGCCACCAGCAGCTTAGCGGCAGGGCCCTCCTACGAGCAGTACTTC. It is translated as CATSSLAAGPSYEQYF.